These T cell receptor beta chains were read from a single sample in a study of spatial heterogeneity in lung cancer. Via MiXCR, TCRdb re-called the 5' RACE reads, giving one row per CDR3 protein. The table has roughly 48,000 distinct CDR3 sequences, 10% to 15% seen once. The sample was PBMCs, taken at surgery. Every receptor here comes from a female donor with early-stage non-small cell lung cancer. CDR3s include the opening cysteine and the closing phenylalanine or tryptophan. A D gene is named only where the DNA matches it firmly. Size values are once, few and many counts, or a class for expanded clones, and some rows have none.

D	J	V	size	CDR3	DNA
-	TRBJ1-1	TRBV10-3	many	CAISESKGSNTEAFF	TGTGCCATCAGTGAGTCGAAGGGCAGTAACACTGAAGCTTTCTTT
TRBD1	TRBJ1-6	TRBV6-5	-	CASSPGQGRYNSPLHF	TGTGCCAGCAGCCCAGGACAGGGGAGGTATAATTCACCCCTCCACTTT
-	TRBJ1-6	TRBV5-1	few	CASSLRQDYNSPLHF	TGCGCCAGCAGCTTGAGACAGGATTATAATTCACCCCTCCACTTT
TRBD2	TRBJ2-1	TRBV10-3	-	CAIRATGTSGGLSYNEQFF	TGTGCCATCAGAGCCACCGGGACTAGCGGGGGCCTATCCTACAATGAGCAGTTCTTC
-	TRBJ2-7	TRBV12-3/TRBV12-4	-	CASSRGTAGEQYF	TGTGCCAGCAGTCGGGGGACGGCGGGGGAGCAGTACTTC
TRBD2	TRBJ2-3	TRBV6-2/TRBV6-3	-	CASSYIRGGASEDTQYF	TGTGCCAGCAGTTACATACGCGGGGGGGCCTCAGAAGATACGCAGTATTTT
TRBD2	TRBJ2-7	TRBV4-2	-	CASSRQGTGGRYEQYF	TGTGCCAGCAGCCGCCAAGGAACGGGGGGTAGGTACGAGCAGTACTTC
-	TRBJ1-2	TRBV10-3	-	CAIQGNGYTF	TGTGCCATCCAGGGCAATGGCTACACCTTC
-	TRBJ1-1	TRBV7-2	few	CASSLIPGTNTEAFF	TGTGCCAGCAGCTTAATTCCAGGGACGAACACTGAAGCTTTCTTT
TRBD2	TRBJ2-7	TRBV2	once	CASSEYEAGVYEQYF	TGTGCCAGCAGTGAGTATGAAGCGGGGGTGTACGAGCAGTACTTC
TRBD1	TRBJ1-4	TRBV14	-	CASSHRQGLDEKLFF	TGTGCCAGCAGCCACAGACAGGGGTTGGATGAAAAACTGTTTTTT
TRBD1	TRBJ2-2	TRBV7-2	-	CASRATGSTGELFF	TGTGCCAGCAGGGCGACAGGGTCCACCGGGGAGCTGTTTTTT
-	TRBJ2-5	TRBV5-1	many	CASSLHPQETQYF	TGCGCCAGCAGCTTGCACCCCCAAGAGACCCAGTACTTC
-	TRBJ1-6	TRBV7-9	few	CASSLAQGASSSYNSPLHF	TGTGCCAGCAGCTTAGCGCAAGGGGCCAGCTCCTCCTATAATTCACCCCTCCACTTT
-	TRBJ1-1	TRBV7-9	few	CASSPPHGPQNTEAFF	TGTGCCAGCAGCCCACCTCATGGACCCCAGAACACTGAAGCTTTCTTT
-	TRBJ2-5	TRBV9	many	CASSVGTDLSGETQYF	TGTGCCAGCAGCGTAGGAACGGACCTGAGCGGGGAGACCCAGTACTTC
-	TRBJ2-2	TRBV11-2	few	CASSLSDSPRVGELFF	TGTGCCAGCAGCTTATCTGACAGTCCCAGGGTCGGGGAGCTGTTTTTT
-	TRBJ2-2	TRBV20-1	many	CSALDSTTGELFF	TGCAGTGCTCTCGACAGTACCACCGGGGAGCTGTTTTTT
TRBD1	TRBJ1-5	TRBV19	few	CASSSGTGGLSNQPQHF	TGTGCCAGTAGTAGCGGGACAGGGGGCCTCAGCAATCAGCCCCAGCATTTT
TRBD1	TRBJ2-5	TRBV7-2	few	CASSLMGQGAETQYF	TGTGCCAGCAGCTTAATGGGACAGGGGGCAGAGACCCAGTACTTC
TRBD2	TRBJ2-7	TRBV9	-	CASSVEGGLAGTYEQYF	TGTGCCAGCAGCGTAGAAGGGGGACTAGCGGGGACCTACGAGCAGTACTTC
-	TRBJ2-5	TRBV7-2	-	CASSEGGGGTGTQYF	TGTGCCAGCAGCGAAGGGGGGGGGGGCACAGGGACCCAGTACTTC
-	TRBJ1-1	TRBV6-5	few	CASSYSRGGTEAFF	TGTGCCAGCAGTTACTCGAGGGGTGGCACTGAAGCTTTCTTT
-	TRBJ2-2	TRBV27	few	CASSRWAAGELFF	TGTGCCAGCAGTCGATGGGCAGCCGGGGAGCTGTTTTTT
-	TRBJ1-6	TRBV13	-	CASSLVGEANSPLHF	TGTGCCAGCAGCTTAGTGGGGGAGGCTAATTCACCCCTCCACTTT
-	TRBJ2-1	TRBV28	few	CASLRNNEQFF	TGTGCCAGCCTTAGAAACAATGAGCAGTTCTTC
-	TRBJ1-1	TRBV25-1	few	CASSESLRGAFF	TGTGCCAGCAGTGAATCCTTGAGGGGAGCTTTCTTT
-	TRBJ2-2	TRBV9	many	CASSSRGGVDTGELFF	TGTGCCAGCAGCTCCCGAGGCGGGGTGGACACCGGGGAGCTGTTTTTT
-	TRBJ1-2	TRBV5-6	few	CASSSRQLYGYTF	TGTGCCAGCAGCTCCAGACAGCTCTATGGCTACACCTTC
TRBD2	TRBJ2-1	TRBV20-1	-	CSARSWVGGGNNEQFF	TGCAGTGCTAGGTCATGGGTGGGCGGGGGGAACAATGAGCAGTTCTTC
-	TRBJ2-7	TRBV7-9	-	CASSSRDLVSYEQYF	TGTGCCAGCAGCTCCCGGGACTTGGTCTCCTACGAGCAGTACTTC
-	TRBJ2-7	TRBV25-1	many	CASSGDPNSYEQYF	TGTGCCAGCAGTGGGGACCCTAACTCCTACGAGCAGTACTTC
TRBD1	TRBJ2-5	TRBV5-1	few	CASSGTGGRETQYF	TGCGCCAGCAGCGGAACAGGGGGCCGGGAGACCCAGTACTTC
-	TRBJ2-3	TRBV29-1	few	CSVEAGRITDTQYF	TGCAGCGTTGAAGCCGGCAGGATCACAGATACGCAGTATTTT
-	TRBJ2-2	TRBV29-1	many	CSVGQNTGELFF	TGCAGCGTTGGCCAGAACACCGGGGAGCTGTTTTTT
-	TRBJ1-2	TRBV29-1	few	CSARSSSTYGYTF	TGCAGCGCTAGATCAAGCTCGACATATGGCTACACCTTC
-	TRBJ2-7	TRBV27	few	CASSEALTYEQYF	TGTGCCAGCTCGGAGGCGCTTACCTACGAGCAGTACTTC
TRBD2	TRBJ2-1	TRBV7-6	few	CASSLMFSGGPSREQFF	TGTGCCAGCAGCTTAATGTTCTCGGGGGGGCCTTCCCGTGAGCAGTTCTTC
-	TRBJ2-1	TRBV19	once	CASSIQGGYNEQFF	TGTGCCAGTAGTATACAGGGAGGATACAATGAGCAGTTCTTC
-	TRBJ2-3	TRBV14	-	CASSQGFSPTDTQYF	TGTGCCAGCAGCCAAGGATTTTCCCCCACAGATACGCAGTATTTT
TRBD2	TRBJ2-2	TRBV9	-	CASSPGTSGGYTGELFF	TGTGCCAGCAGCCCAGGGACTAGCGGGGGATACACCGGGGAGCTGTTTTTT
TRBD1	TRBJ1-4	TRBV7-2	few	CASSRDRGEKLFF	TGTGCCAGCAGCCGCGACAGGGGTGAAAAACTGTTTTTT
-	TRBJ2-2	TRBV4-1	many	CASSQVDSNTGELFF	TGCGCCAGCAGCCAGGTTGACAGTAACACCGGGGAGCTGTTTTTT
-	TRBJ2-5	TRBV20-1	many	CSANAGTAGETQYF	TGCAGTGCAAACGCCGGGACAGCGGGCGAGACCCAGTACTTC
TRBD1	TRBJ1-6	TRBV7-2	few	CASSRDSTNSPLHF	TGTGCCAGCAGCCGGGACAGTACTAATTCACCCCTCCACTTT
-	TRBJ1-5	TRBV2	few	CASKGGGNQPQHF	TGTGCCAGCAAGGGTGGAGGAAATCAGCCCCAGCATTTT
-	TRBJ1-1	TRBV2	many	CASRWAPEAFF	TGTGCCAGCAGGTGGGCCCCTGAAGCTTTCTTT
-	TRBJ2-1	TRBV12-3/TRBV12-4	many	CASSLLRGGEQFF	TGTGCCAGCAGTTTACTGCGGGGCGGTGAGCAGTTCTTC
TRBD2	TRBJ2-3	TRBV5-1	once	CASTPISGLPTDTQYF	TGCGCCAGCACCCCGATTAGCGGGCTCCCCACAGATACGCAGTATTTT
-	TRBJ2-1	TRBV5-1	-	CASSLEGLLNEQFF	TGCGCCAGCAGCCTGGAGGGACTCCTCAATGAGCAGTTCTTC